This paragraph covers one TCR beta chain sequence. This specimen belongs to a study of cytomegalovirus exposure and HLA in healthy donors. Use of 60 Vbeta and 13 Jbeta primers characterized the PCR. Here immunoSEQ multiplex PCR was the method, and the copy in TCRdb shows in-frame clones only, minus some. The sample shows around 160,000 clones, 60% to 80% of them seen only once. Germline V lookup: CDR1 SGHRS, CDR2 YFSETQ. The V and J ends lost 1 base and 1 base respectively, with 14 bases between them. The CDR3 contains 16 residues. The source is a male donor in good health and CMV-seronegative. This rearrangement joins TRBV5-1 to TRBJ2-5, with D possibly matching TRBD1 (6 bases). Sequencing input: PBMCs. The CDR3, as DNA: TGCGCCAGCAGCTTGCCTGAGGGGGTTCGCCAAGAGACCCAGTACTTC. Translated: CASSLPEGVRQETQYF.